This entry features one T cell receptor beta chain sequence. Germline values: CDR1 SGHNT, CDR2 YYREEE (reference sequence). The CDR3 totals 13 residues. The V and J ends lost 2 bases and 2 bases respectively, with 5 bases between them. The data were taken from a study of blood T cells in healthy people across ages. With a J-beta primer mix and a sample-barcoded 5' primer, a second PCR ran about 7 to 12 cycles. Via MiXCR, TCRdb re-called the 5' RACE reads, giving one row per CDR3 protein. The top ten hold 23% of the sample, which has 1.5 million to 2 million distinct CDR3 sequences, around 42% seen once.

Sample: blood. The chain combines TRBV5-4 with TRBJ2-4; D unclear. This sequence originates from a human donor in good health. CDR3 in amino acids: CASSFGPKNIQYF. CDR3 nucleotide sequence: TGTGCCAGCAGCTTTGGCCCCAAAAACATTCAGTACTTC. Filled out from reference TRBV5-4 and TRBJ2-4, the complete variable domain reads ETGVTQSPTHLIKTRGQQVTLRCSSQSGHNTVSWYQQALGQGPQFIFQYYREEENGRGNFPPRFSGLQFPNYSSELNVNALELDDSALYLCASSFGPKNIQYFGAGTRLSVL.